These 9 T cell receptor beta chains were all obtained from the same sample, sequenced in a study of cytomegalovirus exposure and HLA in healthy donors. This PCR relied on a set of 60 Vbeta primers and 13 Jbeta primers. Method: immunoSEQ multiplex PCR; TCRdb's copy keeps in-frame clones and lacks some. Among 86,000 or so clones listed, about four fifths were seen once. The sequencing input was PBMCs. The receptor source for this set is a woman aged 40 to 50 in good health and CMV-seropositive.

This clone was picked up one time. The chain employs TRBV6-5 and TRBJ2-1, with unresolved D. The V end lost 0 bases, the J end lost 2 bases, and 11 bases lay between the germline ends. Looked up from germline, CDR1 is MNHEY and CDR2 is SVGAGI. The CDR3 spans 16 residues. The CDR3, as DNA: TGTGCCAGCAGTTACTCTTCCGGGTTACCCTACAATGAGCAGTTCTTC. Amino acids: CASSYSSGLPYNEQFF.

The rearrangement links TRBV7-8 to TRBJ2-3; D may be TRBD2 (6 bases). The CDR3 consists of 16 residues. V dropped 5 bases and J dropped 4 bases, with 19 bases sitting between them. Per the germline V gene, CDR1 is SGHVS and CDR2 is FQNEAQ. CDR3: CASSRGRGGVADTQYF. CDR3 bases: TGTGCCAGCAGCCGTGGCCGGGGCGGGGTTGCAGATACGCAGTATTTT.

In regard to this clone: A read error may produce the germline difference seen at one junction end. This chain uses TRBV5-4 with TRBJ1-2; D uncertain. The CDR3 is made up of 14 amino acids. Germline CDR1 SGHNT, CDR2 YYREEE (reference sequence). In DNA form, the CDR3 reads TGTGCCAGCAGCTTGGAACACGCTAACTATGGCCACACCTTC. It encodes CASSLEHANYGHTF.

The chain joins TRBV7-9 to TRBJ2-3, with TRBD1 identical over 7 bases. Losses at the gene ends were 6 bases for V and 2 bases for J; bases not matched to a gene: 11. The CDR3 has 16 residues. Germline V gene lookup returns CDR1 SEHNR and CDR2 FQNEAQ (reference sequence). The CDR3 reads CASRPTTGVPTDTQYF. DNA for the CDR3: TGTGCCAGCAGGCCGACCACAGGGGTTCCCACAGATACGCAGTATTTT.

The CDR3 protein is CASSLALSDTQYF. The CDR3 nucleotides are TGTGCCAGCAGCTTAGCTCTATCAGATACGCAGTATTTT. This chain connects TRBV7-9 to TRBJ2-3; D is ambiguous. Germline assignment: CDR1 SEHNR and CDR2 FQNEAQ (reference sequence). The CDR3 has 13 residues. The V end was cut by 0 bases, the J end by 4 bases, with 5 bases between.

J is TRBJ2-7 and V is TRBV6-5, with 12 bases aligning to TRBD1. Germline values: CDR1 MNHEY, CDR2 SVGAGI. CDR3 length: 13 amino acids. The V and J ends lost 9 bases and 9 bases, in that order; junction bases with no gene match: 9. The CDR3 DNA reads TGTGCCAGTGCCTATGGGACAGGGGGCGTGCAGTACTTC. It translates to CASAYGTGGVQYF.

This clone was counted a few times. V and J are TRBV4-3 and TRBJ2-2, with 9 bases lining up with TRBD2. The CDR3 is 19 residues long. Germline trimming cut 0 bases from V and 4 bases from J; bases unmatched to any gene: 12. The germline V gene has CDR1 LGHNA and CDR2 YSLEER. Here the CDR3 DNA reads TGCGCCAGCAGCCAAGATCCCCGTGGGGCGGGAGGGGGCACCGGGGAGCTGTTTTTT. This gives the protein CASSQDPRGAGGGTGELFF.

The chain carries TRBV9 and TRBJ2-3; D not resolved. The germline V gene encodes CDR1 SGDLS and CDR2 YYNGEE. V gave up 4 bases and J gave up 1 base, with 10 bases separating them. The CDR3 runs to 14 residues. The CDR3 loop is CASSPPRGTDTQYF. The CDR3 DNA follows: TGTGCCAGCAGCCCCCCCCGAGGCACAGATACGCAGTATTTT.

This sequence joins TRBV4-1 and TRBJ2-3, with TRBD2 matching over 7 bases. Germline values: CDR1 MGHRA, CDR2 YSYEKL. CDR3 size: 18 residues. V lost 0 bases and J lost 0; bases outside the gene matches: 9. The CDR3 DNA reads TGCGCCAGCAGCCAAGATCCGGGAGGTACCACTAGCACAGATACGCAGTATTTT. It yields the protein CASSQDPGGTTSTDTQYF.